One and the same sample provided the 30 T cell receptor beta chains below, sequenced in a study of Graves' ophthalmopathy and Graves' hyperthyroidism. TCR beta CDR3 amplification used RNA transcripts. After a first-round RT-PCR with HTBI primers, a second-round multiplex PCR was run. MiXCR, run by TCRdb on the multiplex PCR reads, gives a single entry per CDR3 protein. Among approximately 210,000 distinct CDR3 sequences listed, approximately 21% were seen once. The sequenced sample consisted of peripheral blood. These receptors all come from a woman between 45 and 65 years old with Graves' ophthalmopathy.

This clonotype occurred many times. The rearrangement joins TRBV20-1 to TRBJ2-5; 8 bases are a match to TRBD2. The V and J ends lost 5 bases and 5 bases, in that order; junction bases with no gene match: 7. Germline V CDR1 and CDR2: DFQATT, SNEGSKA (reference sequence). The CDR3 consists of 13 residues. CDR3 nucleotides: TGCAGTGCTGCATCTAGCGGGCAGGAGACCCAGTACTTC. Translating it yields CSAASSGQETQYF.

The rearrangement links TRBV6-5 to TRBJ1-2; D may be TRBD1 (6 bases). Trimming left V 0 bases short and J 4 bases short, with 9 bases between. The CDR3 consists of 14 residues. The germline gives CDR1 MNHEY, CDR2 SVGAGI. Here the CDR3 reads CASSYSRTAYGYTF. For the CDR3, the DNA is TGTGCCAGCAGTTACTCGCGGACAGCCTATGGCTACACCTTC.

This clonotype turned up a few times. This chain's CDR3 is CATSDIPGQGTTGELFF. In DNA, the CDR3 is TGTGCCACCAGTGATATTCCGGGACAGGGGACCACCGGGGAGCTGTTTTTT. The V call is TRBV24-1, the J call TRBJ2-2; 10 bases agree with TRBD1. Unmatched junction bases numbered 7, after V lost 3 bases and J lost 4 bases. CDR1 and CDR2 (germline): KGHDR, SFDVKD. CDR3 length: 17 residues.

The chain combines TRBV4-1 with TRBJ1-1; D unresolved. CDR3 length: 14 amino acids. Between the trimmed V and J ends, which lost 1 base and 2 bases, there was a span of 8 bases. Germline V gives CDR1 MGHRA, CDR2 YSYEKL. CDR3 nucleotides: TGCGCCAGCAGCCAAGCGCTGGGAAACACTGAAGCTTTCTTT. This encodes CASSQALGNTEAFF.

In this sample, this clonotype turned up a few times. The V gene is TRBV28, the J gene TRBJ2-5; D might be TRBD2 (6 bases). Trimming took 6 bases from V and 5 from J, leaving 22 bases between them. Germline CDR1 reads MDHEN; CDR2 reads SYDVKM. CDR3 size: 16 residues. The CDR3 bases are TGTGCCAGCAGCCTCCGGGGTACCCGGGAGAGGGAGACCCAGTACTTC. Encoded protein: CASSLRGTRERETQYF.

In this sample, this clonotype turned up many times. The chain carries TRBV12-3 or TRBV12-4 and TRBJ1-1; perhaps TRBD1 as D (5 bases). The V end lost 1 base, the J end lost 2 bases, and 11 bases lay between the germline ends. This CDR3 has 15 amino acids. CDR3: CASSLGGGGNTEAFF. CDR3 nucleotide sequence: TGTGCCAGCAGTTTAGGGGGCGGGGGTAACACTGAAGCTTTCTTT.

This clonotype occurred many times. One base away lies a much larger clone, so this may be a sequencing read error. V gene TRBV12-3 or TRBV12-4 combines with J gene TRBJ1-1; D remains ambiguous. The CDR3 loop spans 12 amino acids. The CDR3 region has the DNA TGTGCCAGCGGTTTATTAGGGATTGAAGCTTTCTTT. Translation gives CASGLLGIEAFF.

The CDR3 nucleotides read TGTGCCAGCAGCTTATATCTGCAGGGGGCCTCTGAGCAGTACTTC. Its protein product is CASSLYLQGASEQYF. This chain links TRBV11-2 with TRBJ2-7, with 8 bases identical to TRBD1. The CDR3 contains 15 residues. V dropped 2 bases and J dropped 7; count of bases not matched to a gene: 10. CDR1 and CDR2 (germline): SGHAT, FQNNGV.

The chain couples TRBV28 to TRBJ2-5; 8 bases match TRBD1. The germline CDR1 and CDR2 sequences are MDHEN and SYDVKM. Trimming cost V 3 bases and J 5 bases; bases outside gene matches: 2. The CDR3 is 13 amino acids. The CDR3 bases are TGTGCCAGCAGTTTTCCAGGGGGCGAGACCCAGTACTTC. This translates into CASSFPGGETQYF.

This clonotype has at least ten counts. CDR3 DNA sequence: TGTGCCAGCGACCCCTTTTCAGACAGAAATCAGCCCCAGCATTTT. It translates to CASDPFSDRNQPQHF. V usage is TRBV19 and J usage is TRBJ1-5; D is possibly TRBD1 (5 bases). The CDR3 runs 15 residues. Deletions cut 9 bases from V and 4 bases from J, with 19 bases between. CDR1 and CDR2 from the germline V gene are LNHDA and SQIVND (reference sequence).

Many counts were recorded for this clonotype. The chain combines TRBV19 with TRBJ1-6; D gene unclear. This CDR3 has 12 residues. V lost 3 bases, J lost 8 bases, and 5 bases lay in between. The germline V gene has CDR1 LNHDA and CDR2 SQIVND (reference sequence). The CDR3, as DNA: TGTGCCAGTAGTATCAAGGATTCACCCCTCCACTTT. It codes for CASSIKDSPLHF.

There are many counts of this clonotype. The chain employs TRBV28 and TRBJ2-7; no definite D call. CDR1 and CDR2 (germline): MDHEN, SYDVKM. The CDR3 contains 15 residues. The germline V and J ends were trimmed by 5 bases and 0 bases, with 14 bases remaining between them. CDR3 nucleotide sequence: TGTGCCAGCAGTCCGTATCGCGGAGTCTCCTACGAGCAGTACTTC. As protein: CASSPYRGVSYEQYF.

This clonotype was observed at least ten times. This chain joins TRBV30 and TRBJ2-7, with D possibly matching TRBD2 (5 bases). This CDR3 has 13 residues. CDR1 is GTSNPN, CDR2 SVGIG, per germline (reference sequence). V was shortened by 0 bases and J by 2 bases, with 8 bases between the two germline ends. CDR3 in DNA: TGTGCCTGGAGTGTACCCGGGGCCTACGAGCAGTACTTC. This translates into CAWSVPGAYEQYF.

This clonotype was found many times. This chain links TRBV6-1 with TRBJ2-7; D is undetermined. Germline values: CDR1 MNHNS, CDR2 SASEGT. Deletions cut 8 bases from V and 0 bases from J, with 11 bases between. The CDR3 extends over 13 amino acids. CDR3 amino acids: CASQEHTSYEQYF. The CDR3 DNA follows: TGTGCCAGCCAGGAACACACCTCCTACGAGCAGTACTTC.

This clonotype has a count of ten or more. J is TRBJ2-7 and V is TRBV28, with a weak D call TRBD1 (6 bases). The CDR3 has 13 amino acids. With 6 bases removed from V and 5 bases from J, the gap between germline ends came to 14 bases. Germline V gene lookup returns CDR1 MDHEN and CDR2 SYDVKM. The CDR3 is CASSPLPGDEQYF. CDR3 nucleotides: TGTGCCAGCAGCCCGCTCCCAGGGGACGAGCAGTACTTC.

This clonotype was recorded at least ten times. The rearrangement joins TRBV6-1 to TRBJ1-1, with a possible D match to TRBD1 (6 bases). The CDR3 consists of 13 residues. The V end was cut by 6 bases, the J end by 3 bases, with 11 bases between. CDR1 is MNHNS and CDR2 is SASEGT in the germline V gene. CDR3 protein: CASRSGQYTEAFF. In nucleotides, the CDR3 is TGTGCCAGCAGGAGCGGACAGTACACTGAAGCTTTCTTT.

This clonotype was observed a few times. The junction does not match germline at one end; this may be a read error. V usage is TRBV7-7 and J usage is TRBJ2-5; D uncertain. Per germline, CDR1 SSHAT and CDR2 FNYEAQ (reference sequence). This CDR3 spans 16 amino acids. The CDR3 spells CASSLSLWAEQETQYF. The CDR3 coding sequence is TGTGCTAGCAGCTTGTCACTTTGGGCAGAACAAGAGACCCAGTACTTC.

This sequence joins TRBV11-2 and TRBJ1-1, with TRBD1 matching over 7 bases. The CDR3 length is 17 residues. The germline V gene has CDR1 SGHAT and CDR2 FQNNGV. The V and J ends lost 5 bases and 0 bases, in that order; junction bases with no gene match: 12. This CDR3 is CASSPIMEDRVNTEAFF. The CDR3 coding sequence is TGTGCCAGCAGCCCAATTATGGAAGACAGGGTGAACACTGAAGCTTTCTTT.

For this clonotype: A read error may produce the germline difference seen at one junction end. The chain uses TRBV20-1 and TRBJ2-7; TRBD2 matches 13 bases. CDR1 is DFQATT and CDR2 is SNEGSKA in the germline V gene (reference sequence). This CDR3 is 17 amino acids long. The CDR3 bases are TGCAGTGCTAGAGCCACTAGCGGGAGGGCCCAGTCCTACGAGCAGAACTTC. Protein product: CSARATSGRAQSYEQNF.

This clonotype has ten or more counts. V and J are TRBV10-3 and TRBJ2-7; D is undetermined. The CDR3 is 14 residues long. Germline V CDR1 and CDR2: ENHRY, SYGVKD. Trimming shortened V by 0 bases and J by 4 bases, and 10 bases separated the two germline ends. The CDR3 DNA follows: TGTGCCATCAGTGAGTCCGATAGGTCTTACGAGCAGTACTTC. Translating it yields CAISESDRSYEQYF.

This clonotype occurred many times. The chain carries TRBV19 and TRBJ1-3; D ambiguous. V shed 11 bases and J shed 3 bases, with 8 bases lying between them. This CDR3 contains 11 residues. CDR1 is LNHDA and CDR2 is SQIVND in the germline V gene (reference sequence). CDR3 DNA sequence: TGTGCCCTAAGAATTGGAAACACCATATATTTT. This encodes CALRIGNTIYF.

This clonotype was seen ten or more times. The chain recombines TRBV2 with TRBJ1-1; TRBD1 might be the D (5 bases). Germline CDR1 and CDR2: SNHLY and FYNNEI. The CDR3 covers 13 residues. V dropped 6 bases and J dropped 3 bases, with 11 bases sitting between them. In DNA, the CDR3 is TGTGCCAGCAGGGCCGGGACCGACACTGAAGCTTTCTTT. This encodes CASRAGTDTEAFF.

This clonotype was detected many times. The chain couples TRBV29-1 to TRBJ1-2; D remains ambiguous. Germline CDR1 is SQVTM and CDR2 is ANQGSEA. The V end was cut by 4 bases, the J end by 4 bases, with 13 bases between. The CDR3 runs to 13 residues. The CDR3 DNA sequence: TGCAGCGTTGGAGGCAGCAGAATCTATGGCTACACCTTC. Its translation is CSVGGSRIYGYTF.

DNA for the CDR3: TGTGCCAGCAGTTCCCCCCTCTCGGGCTACACCTTC. It translates to CASSSPLSGYTF. The chain recombines TRBV28 with TRBJ1-2; no reliable D call. This CDR3 region has 12 residues. V shed 4 bases and J shed 8 bases, with 11 bases lying between them. Germline CDR1 and CDR2: MDHEN and SYDVKM.

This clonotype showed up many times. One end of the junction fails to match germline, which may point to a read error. CDR3 loop: CASSLSGQWETQYF. As DNA, the CDR3 is TGTGCTAGCAGCCTATCAGGACAATGGGAGACCCAGTACTTC. The rearrangement joins TRBV7-7 to TRBJ2-5, with D maybe TRBD1 (5 bases). Germline V gene sequence: CDR1 SSHAT, CDR2 FNYEAQ (reference sequence). The CDR3 extends over 14 amino acids.

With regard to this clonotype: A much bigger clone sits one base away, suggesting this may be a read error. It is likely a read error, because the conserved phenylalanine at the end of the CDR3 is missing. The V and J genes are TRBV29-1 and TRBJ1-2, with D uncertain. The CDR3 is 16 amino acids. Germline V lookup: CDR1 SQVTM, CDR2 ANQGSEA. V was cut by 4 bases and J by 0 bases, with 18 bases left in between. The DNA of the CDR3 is TGCAGCGTTGTTGTCACCCCCACCCAAACTAACTATGGCTACACCTTA. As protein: CSVVVTPTQTNYGYTL.

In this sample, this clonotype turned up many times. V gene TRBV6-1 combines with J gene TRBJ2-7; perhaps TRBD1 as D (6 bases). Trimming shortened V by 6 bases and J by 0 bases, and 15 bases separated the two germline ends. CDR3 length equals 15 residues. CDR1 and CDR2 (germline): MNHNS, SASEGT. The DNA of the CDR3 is TGTGCCAGCAGGAAAGGGACAACAAACTCCTACGAGCAGTACTTC. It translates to CASRKGTTNSYEQYF.

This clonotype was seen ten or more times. CDR3 amino acids: CASSGPAHGTEAFF. The CDR3 DNA reads TGTGCCAGCAGCGGCCCAGCCCACGGCACTGAAGCTTTCTTT. The chain combines TRBV9 with TRBJ1-1; D is uncertain. Looked up from germline, CDR1 is SGDLS and CDR2 is YYNGEE. V lost 3 bases to trimming and J lost 4 bases, with 13 bases between them. The CDR3 runs 14 residues.

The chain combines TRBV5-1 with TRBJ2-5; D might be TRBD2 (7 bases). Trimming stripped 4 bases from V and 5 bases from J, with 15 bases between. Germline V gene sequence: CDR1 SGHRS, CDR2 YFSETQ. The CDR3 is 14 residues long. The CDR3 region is CASSGGARGETQYF. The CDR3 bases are TGCGCCAGCAGCGGGGGGGCGCGGGGCGAGACCCAGTACTTC.

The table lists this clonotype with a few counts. CDR3 bases: TGTGCCAGCAGCCCCTCCTGGGGGGCCTCCTACGAGCAGTACTTC. Its protein is CASSPSWGASYEQYF. The V and J genes are TRBV9 and TRBJ2-7; D is perhaps TRBD1 or TRBD2 (6 bases each). Germline CDR1 is SGDLS and CDR2 is YYNGEE. CDR3 length: 15 amino acids. The V end was cut by 4 bases, the J end by 0 bases, with 14 bases between.